Below are 23 T cell receptor beta chains sequenced from a single sample in a study of T cell repertoires in cytomegalovirus infection. A single record per CDR3 protein comes from TCRdb applying MiXCR to the reads. Altogether approximately 550,000 distinct CDR3 sequences are present, approximately 15% being singletons, with the ten largest covering about 24%. Sequences were obtained from CD8+ T cells from PBMCs. The receptors were gathered from a human donor in good health (CMV status not recorded). Some clones in this sample may be carry-over from other donors' samples.

Many counts were recorded for this clonotype. The chain employs TRBV7-9 and TRBJ1-3, with D unresolved. The CDR3 is 16 residues long. Germline V CDR1 and CDR2: SEHNR, FQNEAQ (reference sequence). V was trimmed by 4 bases and J by 1 base, leaving 14 bases between them. CDR3 amino acids: CASSYPNEASGNTIYF. CDR3 nucleotide sequence: TGTGCCAGCAGCTATCCGAATGAAGCTTCTGGAAACACCATATATTTT. Variable domain in full (rest from reference TRBV7-9 and TRBJ1-3): DTGVSQNPRHKITKRGQNVTFRCDPISEHNRLYWYRQTLGQGPEFLTYFQNEAQLEKSRLLSDRFSAERPKGSFSTLEIQRTEQGDSAMYLCASSYPNEASGNTIYFGEGSWLTVV.

The table lists this clonotype with many counts. The chain recombines TRBV5-4 with TRBJ1-1; possibly TRBD1 for D (5 bases). The CDR3 is 13 amino acids. The ends were cut back, 4 bases at V and 4 bases at J, with 11 bases in the middle. In germline, CDR1 is SGHNT, CDR2 YYREEE (reference sequence). The CDR3 sequence: CASSERQSTEAFF. CDR3 sequence (DNA): TGTGCCAGCAGCGAGAGACAGAGCACTGAAGCTTTCTTT.

The rearrangement links TRBV6-5 to TRBJ2-1; 12 nucleotides agree with TRBD2. The CDR3 length is 13 residues. Germline V gene sequence: CDR1 MNHEY, CDR2 SVGAGI. V gave up 6 bases and J gave up 9 bases; unmatched junction bases: 3. The CDR3, as DNA: TGTGCCAGCAGAACTAGCGGGAGGAGTGAGCAGTTCTTC. It specifies CASRTSGRSEQFF.

At least ten counts were recorded for this clonotype. V and J are TRBV15 and TRBJ2-7; D unresolved. Germline-derived CDR1 and CDR2 are LNHNV and YYDKDF (reference sequence). V was trimmed by 3 bases and J by 3 bases, leaving 15 bases between them. This CDR3 contains 15 residues. In nucleotides, the CDR3 is TGTGCCACCAGCAGTCAGAGTTTAGCTGGCTACGAGCAGTACTTC. Translated, it gives CATSSQSLAGYEQYF.

This clonotype was seen a few times. The chain carries TRBV5-1 and TRBJ1-1, with D tentatively TRBD1 (5 bases). Between the trimmed V and J ends, which lost 0 bases and 0 bases, there was a span of 9 bases. The CDR3 extends over 15 amino acids. Per germline, CDR1 SGHRS and CDR2 YFSETQ. In DNA, the CDR3 is TGCGCCAGCAGCTTGGTTGGGGCCGTGAACACTGAAGCTTTCTTT. Translation gives CASSLVGAVNTEAFF.

The rearrangement uses TRBV5-1 and TRBJ2-7, with D perhaps matching TRBD2 (5 bases). V was trimmed by 2 bases and J by 3 bases, leaving 12 bases between them. The CDR3 has 14 residues. CDR1 and CDR2 from the germline V gene are SGHRS and YFSETQ. The CDR3 DNA reads as TGCGCCAGCAGCTTAAGAACGGGGTTCTACGAGCAGTACTTC. Protein: CASSLRTGFYEQYF.

The V call is TRBV5-1, the J call TRBJ2-7; D is unclear. CDR1 and CDR2 from the germline V gene are SGHRS and YFSETQ. Trimming removed 3 bases from V and 0 bases from J, with 7 bases in between. The CDR3 covers 13 residues. For the CDR3, the DNA is TGCGCCAGCAGCTACTGGGTCTCCTACGAGCAGTACTTC. Residues: CASSYWVSYEQYF.

This clonotype was detected ten times or more. The chain has TRBV10-3 and TRBJ2-6, with 9 bases aligning to TRBD1. The V and J ends lost 8 bases and 2 bases, in that order; junction bases with no gene match: 16. The germline CDR1 and CDR2 sequences are ENHRY and SYGVKD. The CDR3 length is 19 residues. CDR3 DNA sequence: TGTGCCATCGAAGGGATTGGCGAACAGGGGGCGGCTGGGGCCAACGTCCTGACTTTC. Translated, it gives CAIEGIGEQGAAGANVLTF.

Only a few counts were recorded for this clonotype. The chain's CDR3 is CASSPTSGGTGELFF. CDR3 coding DNA: TGTGCCAGCAGTCCGACTAGCGGGGGGACCGGGGAGCTGTTTTTT. This chain joins TRBV6-5 and TRBJ2-2, with 13 bases matching TRBD2. Germline loops: CDR1 MNHEY, CDR2 SVGAGI. The length of the CDR3 is 15 residues. V was pared by 5 bases and J by 5 bases, with 2 bases of the junction left unmatched.

This clonotype has more than one count but fewer than ten. This rearrangement joins TRBV14 to TRBJ2-1, with D uncertain. Trimming cost V 1 base and J 10 bases, with 8 bases left between them. Germline V gives CDR1 SGHDN, CDR2 FVKESK. The CDR3 length is 12 residues. The CDR3 DNA follows: TGTGCCAGCAGCCAAGGGTATGGCGAGCAGTTCTTC. Its protein is CASSQGYGEQFF.

This clonotype was detected ten times or more. The chain recombines TRBV6-6 with TRBJ2-1, with a tentative D call TRBD1 (5 bases). The germline V gene encodes CDR1 MNHNY and CDR2 SVGAGI (reference sequence). The CDR3 runs to 14 residues. V gave up 2 bases and J gave up 4 bases, with 9 bases separating them. CDR3 region: CASSYGAIYNEQFF. CDR3 DNA: TGTGCCAGCAGTTACGGGGCAATTTACAATGAGCAGTTCTTC.

The genes are TRBV27 and TRBJ2-3; D possibly corresponds to TRBD2 (6 bases). CDR1 is MNHEY, CDR2 SMNVEV, per germline (reference sequence). Trimming took off 5 bases at V and 5 bases at J, with 17 bases between the two ends. The CDR3 extends over 15 amino acids. The CDR3 here is CASSLGLLGIDTQYF. The CDR3 DNA is TGTGCCAGCAGTCTAGGACTATTGGGGATAGATACGCAGTATTTT.

With regard to this clonotype: In this CDR3 the conserved last residue, phenylalanine or tryptophan, is missing, so a read error is likely. This chain links TRBV12-3 or TRBV12-4 with TRBJ2-1, with D maybe TRBD1 (6 bases). Deletions cut 5 bases from V and 7 bases from J, with 9 bases between. This CDR3 has 12 residues. The CDR3 sequence: CASSPQGNEQFL. Written as DNA, the CDR3 is TGTGCCAGCAGTCCCCAGGGGAATGAGCAGTTCTTA.

This clonotype has more than one count but fewer than ten. The V gene is TRBV2, the J gene TRBJ1-2, with TRBD1 matching 10 bases. The CDR3 runs 15 residues. Germline-derived CDR1 and CDR2 are SNHLY and FYNNEI. Unmatched junction bases numbered 6, after V lost 3 bases and J lost 5 bases. CDR3 region: CASSETGGAGYGYTF. The CDR3 DNA reads TGTGCCAGCAGTGAGACAGGGGGCGCAGGATATGGCTACACCTTC.

This clonotype was seen repeatedly, ten times or more. This rearrangement joins TRBV7-7 to TRBJ1-5, with 8 bases fitting TRBD1. The germline CDR1 and CDR2 sequences are SSHAT and FNYEAQ (reference sequence). J gave up 7 bases and V 5 bases, and 4 bases lay outside the gene matches. This CDR3 is built from 13 residues. CDR3 amino acids: CASSLDRDQPQHF. In DNA form, the CDR3 reads TGTGCCAGCAGCCTGGACAGGGACCAGCCCCAGCATTTT.

This clonotype occurred many times. The chain carries TRBV12-3 or TRBV12-4 and TRBJ2-7; 13 bases align to TRBD2. This CDR3 contains 17 residues. J gave up 3 bases and V 6 bases, and 11 bases lay outside the gene matches. CDR3 in amino acids: CASSLSGTSGIVYEQYF. CDR3 DNA sequence: TGTGCCAGCAGCCTTAGCGGGACTAGCGGGATTGTCTACGAGCAGTACTTC.

This clonotype showed up many times. The V and J genes are TRBV11-2 and TRBJ2-7, with TRBD2 matching over 9 bases. The CDR3 spans 17 residues. Germline V gives CDR1 SGHAT, CDR2 FQNNGV. With V trimmed by 1 base and J by 3 bases, 10 bases remained unmatched. The DNA of the CDR3 is TGTGCCAGCAGCTTAGGCCCCCCGGGACTAGCAAGCTACGAGCAGTACTTC. Its translation: CASSLGPPGLASYEQYF.

This clonotype was seen repeatedly, ten times or more. This rearrangement joins TRBV6-5 to TRBJ1-5; D is perhaps TRBD1 (5 bases). Germline V lookup: CDR1 MNHEY, CDR2 SVGAGI. The CDR3 loop spans 14 amino acids. V was shortened by 2 bases and J by 3 bases, with 8 bases between the two germline ends. The CDR3 loop reads CASSYRGNNQPQHF. CDR3 nucleotides: TGTGCCAGCAGTTACAGGGGAAACAATCAGCCCCAGCATTTT.

The rearrangement links TRBV9 to TRBJ1-2, with D unclear. The germline V gene encodes CDR1 SGDLS and CDR2 YYNGEE. The germline V and J ends were trimmed by 4 bases and 2 bases, with 15 bases remaining between them. The CDR3 totals 15 residues. CDR3 loop: CASSLTGKFNYGYTF. The CDR3, as DNA: TGTGCCAGCAGCCTCACGGGGAAGTTCAACTATGGCTACACCTTC.

This clonotype has more than one count but fewer than ten. The chain links TRBV4-1 to TRBJ2-1; unclear D gene. The CDR3 length is 12 residues. V gave up 4 bases and J gave up 5 bases, with 6 bases separating them. The germline gives CDR1 MGHRA, CDR2 YSYEKL. The CDR3 DNA sequence: TGCGCCAGCAGCCTTCCCAACAATGAGCAGTTCTTC. This encodes CASSLPNNEQFF.

The V gene is TRBV2, the J gene TRBJ1-1; a weak D match, TRBD1 (5 bases). CDR1 is SNHLY, CDR2 FYNNEI, per germline. The CDR3 is made up of 16 amino acids. Trimming removed 2 bases at V and 4 bases at J, with 17 bases between. The CDR3 bases are TGTGCCAGCAGTGAATCCGCTCTGGGGGTGGGCACTGAAGCTTTCTTT. Translated, it gives CASSESALGVGTEAFF.

The chain has TRBV11-2 and TRBJ2-1, with D possibly being TRBD2 (6 bases). CDR1 is SGHAT, CDR2 FQNNGV, per germline. The ends were cut back, 1 base at V and 8 bases at J, with 18 bases in the middle. The CDR3 loop spans 16 amino acids. The DNA for the CDR3 is TGTGCCAGCAGCTTAGGAACGGGAGACATTTACGATGAGCAGTTCTTC. Translating gives CASSLGTGDIYDEQFF.

This clonotype was found many times. The chain carries TRBV28 and TRBJ2-1; 12 nucleotides match TRBD2. Germline V gene sequence: CDR1 MDHEN, CDR2 SYDVKM. This CDR3 region has 18 residues. Trimming took 6 bases from V and 6 from J; bases not matched to a gene: 15. The CDR3 nucleotides are TGTGCCAGCAGCCAACCCCGGACTAGCGGGAAGGGGTCCAATGAGCAGTTCTTC. Protein sequence: CASSQPRTSGKGSNEQFF.